This T cell receptor beta chain emerged from a study of T cells in Graves' hyperthyroidism and ophthalmopathy. PBMCs were obtained from 10 ml fresh peripheral blood. The CDR3 regions of TCR beta were amplified from RNA transcripts. When the TCR CDR3 underwent first-round RT-PCR, the HTBI primer set was used. MiXCR, run by TCRdb on the multiplex PCR reads, gives a single entry per CDR3 protein. The data show around 290,000 distinct CDR3 sequences, roughly 15% seen once. This clonotype has just a few counts. The sample was blood. The sequence was obtained from a woman in her 40s with Graves' hyperthyroidism.

CDR3 sequence: CASLAADTQYF. The DNA of the CDR3 is TGTGCCAGTCTAGCAGCAGATACGCAGTATTTT. The chain uses TRBV6-1 and TRBJ2-3; D is perhaps TRBD2 (5 bases). This CDR3 spans 11 amino acids. V lost 9 bases to trimming and J lost 4 bases, with 8 bases between them. Per the germline V gene, CDR1 is MNHNS and CDR2 is SASEGT.